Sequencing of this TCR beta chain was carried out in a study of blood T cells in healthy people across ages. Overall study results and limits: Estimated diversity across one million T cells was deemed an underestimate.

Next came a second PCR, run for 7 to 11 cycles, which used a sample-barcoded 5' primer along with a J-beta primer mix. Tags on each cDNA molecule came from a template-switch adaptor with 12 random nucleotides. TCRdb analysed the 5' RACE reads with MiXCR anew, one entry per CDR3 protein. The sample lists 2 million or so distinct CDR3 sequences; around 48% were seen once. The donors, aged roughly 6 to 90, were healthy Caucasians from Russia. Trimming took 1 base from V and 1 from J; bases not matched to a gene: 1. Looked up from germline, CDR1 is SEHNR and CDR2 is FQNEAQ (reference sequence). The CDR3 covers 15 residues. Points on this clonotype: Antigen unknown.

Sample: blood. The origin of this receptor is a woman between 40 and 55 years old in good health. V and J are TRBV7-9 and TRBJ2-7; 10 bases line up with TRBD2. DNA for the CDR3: TGTGCCAGCAGCTTAGTGACTAGCGGGTCCTACGAGCAGTACTTC. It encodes CASSLVTSGSYEQYF.